This T cell receptor beta chain was recorded in a study of shared clonotypes between healthy human individuals. For the study at large: Three plates were used per donor for CD4 naive, three for CD4 memory, two for CD8 naive and one for CD8 memory.

The CDR3 has 13 amino acids. Trimming shortened V by 4 bases and J by 10 bases, and 15 bases separated the two germline ends. Looked up from germline, CDR1 is SGHNT and CDR2 is YYREEE (reference sequence). Sorted-subset replicate PCRs used roughly 180 ng DNA, 25,000 to 30,000 T cell genomes. This table comes from immunoSEQ multiplex PCR, and its TCRdb copy is limited to in-frame clones, with some not included. The profile shows around 700,000 clones, roughly 70% of them singletons. The TCR comes from a woman in her twenties or thirties in good health. Sequenced material: memory CD4+ T cells sorted from blood. Subset of the sample: CD45RA-negative fraction. The chain is built from TRBV5-4 and TRBJ2-1, with a tentative D call TRBD1 (6 bases). CDR3 DNA sequence: TGTGCCAGCAGCCACCCACAGGGACCCGAGCAGTTCTTC. Amino acid sequence: CASSHPQGPEQFF.